One sample yielded the 24 T cell receptor beta chains listed below, sequenced in a study of cytomegalovirus exposure and HLA in healthy donors. Amplification used 60 Vbeta primers and 13 Jbeta primers. Sequencing was performed with immunoSEQ multiplex PCR; in TCRdb, only in-frame clones are kept and a portion is missing. Of fewer than 150,000 clones detected, approximately 83% appear once; the ten largest clones hold roughly 4.5%. Sample: PBMCs. These receptors originate from a man aged 40-49 years in good health and CMV-seropositive.

This clone was recorded a few times. V is TRBV11-2 and J is TRBJ2-2; 11 positions match TRBD1. Germline V CDR1 and CDR2: SGHAT, FQNNGV. The CDR3 is 16 residues long. J gave up 7 bases and V 5 bases, and 9 bases lay outside the gene matches. As DNA, the CDR3 is TGTGCCAGCAGCCGAGAGGACAGGGGGCGAGACGGGGAGCTGTTTTTT. Amino acid sequence: CASSREDRGRDGELFF.

This clone was recorded once. The genes are TRBV10-3 and TRBJ2-1, with a tentative D call TRBD2 (5 bases). V lost 6 bases, J lost 8 bases, and 17 bases lay in between. Germline CDR1 is ENHRY and CDR2 is SYGVKD. The CDR3 sequence is 14 residues long. The CDR3 reads CAIREAIGLHEQFF. The CDR3 coding sequence is TGTGCCATCAGGGAGGCGATTGGGCTCCATGAGCAGTTCTTC.

The J gene is TRBJ1-4, the V gene TRBV6-5, with 9 bases lining up with TRBD1. This CDR3 is built from 15 residues. The germline CDR1 and CDR2 sequences are MNHEY and SVGAGI. After removal of 7 bases from V and 1 base from J, the junction contained 4 bases not matched to a gene. CDR3 nucleotides: TGTGCCAGCACCCCGACAGGGGGAACTAATGAAAAACTGTTTTTT. As protein: CASTPTGGTNEKLFF.

The chain carries TRBV10-1 and TRBJ2-7; D uncertain. The CDR3 contains 12 residues. In germline, CDR1 is WNHNN, CDR2 SYGVQD (reference sequence). V was pared by 4 bases and J by 4 bases, with 8 bases between. As DNA, the CDR3 is TGCGCCAGCAGTGCGACTTTATACGAGCAGTACTTC. Amino acid sequence: CASSATLYEQYF.

The chain links TRBV9 to TRBJ2-7; TRBD2 matches 10 bases. Per the germline V gene, CDR1 is SGDLS and CDR2 is YYNGEE. The V gene end was trimmed by 0 bases and the J gene end by 9 bases; junction bases not matched to a gene: 12. The CDR3 has 16 amino acids. The CDR3 is CASSVDGAGGYGVQYF. CDR3 bases: TGTGCCAGCAGCGTAGATGGAGCGGGAGGGTACGGGGTGCAGTACTTC.

This clone was seen a handful of times. Other DNA sequences in this specimen translate into the identical CDR3. The CDR3 coding sequence is TGTGCCAGCAGTTACTCTTGGACAGGGGGCTCACCCCTCCACTTT. It yields the protein CASSYSWTGGSPLHF. The genes are TRBV6-5 and TRBJ1-6; TRBD1 aligns across 11 bases. V was clipped by 0 bases and J by 10 bases; unmatched bases: 2. The CDR3 is 15 amino acids. Germline CDR1 MNHEY, CDR2 SVGAGI.

The J gene is TRBJ2-7, the V gene TRBV7-9; 7 bases map to TRBD2. The CDR3 is 14 residues long. Per the germline V gene, CDR1 is SEHNR and CDR2 is FQNEAQ (reference sequence). Trimming at V came to 5 bases and at J to 5 bases, leaving 9 bases not matched to a gene. In nucleotides, the CDR3 is TGTGCCAGCAGCGCTCTGACTAGCAGGAACGAGCAGTACTTC. It codes for CASSALTSRNEQYF.

The chain employs TRBV2 and TRBJ2-1; TRBD2 matches 8 bases. Germline V gene data show CDR1 as SNHLY and CDR2 as FYNNEI. Germline trimming cut 4 bases from V and 6 bases from J; bases unmatched to any gene: 8. The CDR3 has 15 residues. The CDR3 is CASSVDLAGGNEQFF. For the CDR3, the DNA is TGTGCCAGCAGTGTGGATCTAGCGGGTGGCAATGAGCAGTTCTTC.

V is TRBV19 and J is TRBJ2-5; tentative D call: TRBD2 (7 bases). Per germline, CDR1 LNHDA and CDR2 SQIVND (reference sequence). This CDR3 contains 15 residues. V was cut by 2 bases and J by 8 bases, with 18 bases left in between. This chain's CDR3 is CASSIRGGQGLTQYF. The CDR3 DNA reads as TGTGCCAGTAGTATAAGGGGGGGGCAGGGGCTAACCCAGTACTTC.

This rearrangement joins TRBV5-1 to TRBJ2-4; 8 nucleotides line up with TRBD1. The CDR3 spans 19 residues. V lost 3 bases to trimming and J lost 5 bases; unmatched junction nucleotides: 19. CDR1 is SGHRS and CDR2 is YFSETQ in the germline V gene. CDR3 sequence (DNA): TGCGCCAGCAGCTCCTACTGGGGGGACCCGGGACAGGCTCAAAACATTCAGTACTTC. Residues: CASSSYWGDPGQAQNIQYF.

The chain carries TRBV2 and TRBJ1-1; D is perhaps TRBD1 (5 bases). Trimming took 8 bases from V and 5 from J, leaving 15 bases between them. CDR1 and CDR2 from the germline V gene are SNHLY and FYNNEI. CDR3 length: 13 residues. The CDR3, as DNA: TGTGCCAGCGGGACCTTCGGGGGAACTGAAGCTTTCTTT. Translating it yields CASGTFGGTEAFF.

The chain combines TRBV6-5 with TRBJ2-7; D perhaps matches TRBD1 (5 bases). This CDR3 contains 12 residues. V was shortened by 8 bases and J by 3 bases, with 11 bases between the two germline ends. Germline loops: CDR1 MNHEY, CDR2 SVGAGI. CDR3 in amino acids: CASLQGFYEQYF. In nucleotides, the CDR3 is TGTGCCAGCCTCCAGGGCTTCTACGAGCAGTACTTC.

This chain uses TRBV27 with TRBJ2-3, with 9 bases matching TRBD1. V was pared by 10 bases and J by 2 bases, with 7 bases of the junction left unmatched. The CDR3 loop spans 14 amino acids. CDR1 is MNHEY and CDR2 is SMNVEV in the germline V gene (reference sequence). CDR3 coding DNA: TGTGCCACCTGGACAGGGGTTTACACAGATACGCAGTATTTT. Translation: CATWTGVYTDTQYF.

The rearrangement links TRBV7-9 to TRBJ2-7; tentative D call: TRBD2 (5 bases). The germline gives CDR1 SEHNR, CDR2 FQNEAQ (reference sequence). The CDR3 is 12 amino acids. Trimming pared 5 bases from V and 6 bases from J, leaving 11 bases between. The CDR3 loop is CASSHSGSEQYF. CDR3 DNA: TGTGCCAGCAGCCATTCGGGGAGCGAGCAGTACTTC.

The CDR3 loop reads CASSGQGSYEQYF. The CDR3 region has the DNA TGTGCCAGCAGCGGGCAGGGGTCCTACGAGCAGTACTTC. The chain is built from TRBV5-4 and TRBJ2-7; maybe TRBD1 (6 bases). The V end lost 4 bases, the J end lost 1 base, and 9 bases lay between the germline ends. This CDR3 has 13 amino acids. Germline V gene data show CDR1 as SGHNT and CDR2 as YYREEE (reference sequence). Based on the CDR3 plus reference TRBV5-4 and TRBJ2-7, the full variable domain is ETGVTQSPTHLIKTRGQQVTLRCSSQSGHNTVSWYQQALGQGPQFIFQYYREEENGRGNFPPRFSGLQFPNYSSELNVNALELDDSALYLCASSGQGSYEQYFGPGTRLTVT.

This clone came up once. The gene calls are TRBV4-3 and TRBJ2-6; weak D call: TRBD1 (6 bases). Germline V CDR1 and CDR2: LGHNA, YSLEER. V shed 0 bases and J shed 1 base, with 10 bases lying between them. CDR3 length equals 17 residues. The CDR3 is CASSQDRQASGANVLTF. For the CDR3, the DNA is TGCGCCAGCAGCCAAGATAGACAGGCGTCTGGGGCCAACGTCCTGACTTTC.

J is TRBJ2-1 and V is TRBV19, with 8 bases identical to TRBD1. J lost 7 bases, V lost 3 bases, and 2 bases had no gene match. Germline-derived CDR1 and CDR2 are LNHDA and SQIVND (reference sequence). The CDR3 is 13 residues long. The chain's CDR3 is CASSMQGANEQFF. CDR3 in DNA: TGTGCCAGTAGTATGCAGGGGGCAAATGAGCAGTTCTTC.

The chain combines TRBV19 with TRBJ1-5; no clear D gene. Between the trimmed V and J ends, which lost 2 bases and 1 base, there was a span of 6 bases. The CDR3 has 14 residues. Germline V lookup: CDR1 LNHDA, CDR2 SQIVND (reference sequence). CDR3 sequence (DNA): TGTGCCAGTAGTATAAGCCGGAGCAATCAGCCCCAGCATTTT. Amino acids: CASSISRSNQPQHF. The full variable domain, with the rest looked up from reference TRBV19 and TRBJ1-5, is DGGITQSPKYLFRKEGQNVTLSCEQNLNHDAMYWYRQDPGQGLRLIYYSQIVNDFQKGDIAEGYSVSREKKESFPLTVTSAQKNPTAFYLCASSISRSNQPQHFGDGTRLSIL.

This clone showed up just once. The chain couples TRBV11-3 to TRBJ1-5, with D perhaps TRBD1 (5 bases). This CDR3 contains 13 residues. Germline CDR1 and CDR2: SGHNT and YENEEA. The V gene lost 5 bases and the J gene lost 5 bases, with 10 bases spanning the gap. Here the CDR3 reads CASSQDSDQPQHF. The DNA for the CDR3 is TGTGCCAGCAGCCAAGACAGCGATCAGCCCCAGCATTTT. The whole variable domain, filled in from reference TRBV11-3 and TRBJ1-5, reads EAGVVQSPRYKIIEKKQPVAFWCNPISGHNTLYWYLQNLGQGPELLIRYENEEAVDDSQLPKDRFSAERLKGVDSTLKIQPAELGDSAVYLCASSQDSDQPQHFGDGTRLSIL.

The V call is TRBV29-1, the J call TRBJ2-1; D is undetermined. Trimming took 2 bases from V and 6 from J, leaving 8 bases between them. Germline assignment: CDR1 SQVTM and CDR2 ANQGSEA. The CDR3 totals 12 residues. The CDR3 spells CSVELPRNEQFF. For the CDR3, the DNA is TGCAGCGTTGAACTTCCCCGCAATGAGCAGTTCTTC.

The rearrangement links TRBV5-1 to TRBJ1-3, with D unresolved. V was cut by 0 bases and J by 2 bases, with 6 bases left in between. CDR1 and CDR2 (germline): SGHRS, YFSETQ. The length of the CDR3 is 14 residues. The CDR3 sequence: CASSLGGTGNTIYF. In DNA, the CDR3 is TGCGCCAGCAGCTTGGGCGGAACTGGAAACACCATATATTTT.

V and J are TRBV9 and TRBJ1-1, with D possibly TRBD1 on 6 matching bases. CDR3 length: 16 residues. Germline CDR1 SGDLS, CDR2 YYNGEE. The V and J ends lost 1 base and 4 bases respectively, with 17 bases between them. CDR3 protein: CASSVRGGPGGTEAFF. CDR3 coding DNA: TGTGCCAGCAGCGTAAGGGGGGGCCCCGGCGGCACTGAAGCTTTCTTT.

This sequence joins TRBV12-5 and TRBJ1-1; the D is unclear. Germline CDR1 is LGHNT and CDR2 is FRNRAP. V lost 5 bases and J 1 base, leaving 14 bases between the germline ends. This CDR3 region has 15 residues. This chain's CDR3 is CASGLRLGSNTEAFF. Here the CDR3 DNA reads TGTGCTAGTGGTCTCCGCCTCGGGTCGAACACTGAAGCTTTCTTT. Together with reference TRBV12-5 and TRBJ1-1, the CDR3 gives the full variable domain: DARVTQTPRHKVTEMGQEVTMRCQPILGHNTVFWYRQTMMQGLELLAYFRNRAPLDDSGMPKDRFSAEMPDATLATLKIQPSEPRDSAVYFCASGLRLGSNTEAFFGQGTRLTVV.

This rearrangement joins TRBV9 to TRBJ2-2; 9 bases match TRBD1. The CDR3 is 16 amino acids. Trimming took 4 bases from V and 5 from J; bases not matched to a gene: 9. Per germline, CDR1 SGDLS and CDR2 YYNGEE. The CDR3 DNA follows: TGTGCCAGCAGCAACCGGGACAGGGTCAGGACCGGGGAGCTGTTTTTT. Its translation is CASSNRDRVRTGELFF.